The 5 T cell receptor beta chains reported below all come from one sample, sequenced in a study of blood T cell dynamics during melanoma immunotherapy. Using immunoSEQ multiplex PCR, the repertoire was profiled, and TCRdb retains in-frame clones only, with some absent. This table has some 10,000 clones, roughly 86% appearing once. The sample's time point: pre-treatment baseline. Material: blood, obtained from a patient treated with checkpoint blockade. Every receptor here comes from a human donor with melanoma.

The V and J genes are TRBV11-2 and TRBJ2-1, with D possibly being TRBD2 (6 bases). The germline V and J ends were trimmed by 5 bases and 10 bases, with 18 bases remaining between them. CDR3 length equals 14 residues. Germline CDR1 is SGHAT and CDR2 is FQNNGV. The DNA for the CDR3 is TGTGCCAGCAGCCCCCGGCGACTAGTCAAGGAGCAGTTCTTC. It yields the protein CASSPRRLVKEQFF. Looking up the rest from reference TRBV11-2 and TRBJ2-1 gives the full variable domain: EAGVAQSPRYKIIEKRQSVAFWCNPISGHATLYWYQQILGQGPKLLIQFQNNGVVDDSQLPKDRFSAERLKGVDSTLKIQPAKLEDSAVYLCASSPRRLVKEQFFGPGTRLTVL.

This rearrangement joins TRBV29-1 to TRBJ2-3; the D gene is possibly TRBD2 (5 bases). Deletions cut 3 bases from V and 3 bases from J, with 10 bases between. The CDR3 extends over 13 amino acids. Germline assignment: CDR1 SQVTM and CDR2 ANQGSEA. The CDR3 DNA follows: TGCAGCGTTGATGAGGGAAAGACAGATACGCAGTATTTT. Amino acid sequence: CSVDEGKTDTQYF.

The CDR3 coding sequence is TGCGCCAGCAGCCTGCGGACAGGCACAGATACGCAGTATTTT. It encodes CASSLRTGTDTQYF. The V call is TRBV5-1, the J call TRBJ2-3; D may be TRBD1 (6 bases). The CDR3 is 14 amino acids. With 4 bases removed from V and 1 base from J, the gap between germline ends came to 10 bases. CDR1 and CDR2 (germline): SGHRS, YFSETQ. Based on the CDR3 plus reference TRBV5-1 and TRBJ2-3, the full variable domain is KAGVTQTPRYLIKTRGQQVTLSCSPISGHRSVSWYQQTPGQGLQFLFEYFSETQRNKGNFPGRFSGRQFSNSRSEMNVSTLELGDSALYLCASSLRTGTDTQYFGPGTRLTVL.

V usage is TRBV9 and J usage is TRBJ2-3; no reliable D call. The germline V gene encodes CDR1 SGDLS and CDR2 YYNGEE. This CDR3 has 15 residues. With 3 bases removed from V and 0 bases from J, the gap between germline ends came to 11 bases. CDR3 nucleotides: TGTGCCAGCAGCGCCACCGGTCAAAGCACAGATACGCAGTATTTT. Its protein product is CASSATGQSTDTQYF.

This chain connects TRBV5-6 to TRBJ2-1; D possibly corresponds to TRBD1 (5 bases). The length of the CDR3 is 14 residues. V was pared by 2 bases and J by 2 bases, with 8 bases between. The germline CDR1 and CDR2 sequences are SGHDT and YYEEEE. CDR3 DNA: TGTGCCAGCAGCTTATGGGGCCCCTACAATGAGCAGTTCTTC. Translated, it gives CASSLWGPYNEQFF.